The rows below give T cell receptor beta chains drawn from one sample of a study of shared clonotypes between healthy human individuals. The method was immunoSEQ multiplex PCR; TCRdb's version includes in-frame clones alone and lacks a portion of them. Here the sample spans approximately 2.1 million clones, 90% to 95% being singletons. The sample consisted of naive CD4+ T cells from PBMCs. Receptors were obtained from a man aged 18 to 35 in good health. Some clones in this sample may be carry-over from other donors' samples. Both conserved end residues are part of each CDR3. Fields, in order: clone size, D gene, J gene, V gene, CDR3 protein, CDR3 DNA. A D gene is named only where the DNA matches it firmly. The size field is filled for only some rows; it gives once, few, many or a size class.

clone size: .
D gene: TRBD1
J gene: TRBJ1-5
V gene: TRBV5-1
CDR3 protein: CASSLGDSSNQPQHF
CDR3 DNA: TGCGCCAGCAGCTTGGGGGACAGCAGCAATCAGCCCCAGCATTTT

clone size: .
D gene: .
J gene: TRBJ2-6
V gene: TRBV28
CDR3 protein: CASSHRFGSGANVLTF
CDR3 DNA: TGTGCCAGCAGTCACAGGTTCGGCTCTGGGGCCAACGTCCTGACTTTC

clone size: once
D gene: TRBD2
J gene: TRBJ2-5
V gene: TRBV5-1
CDR3 protein: CASSLRLAGGETQYF
CDR3 DNA: TGCGCCAGCAGCTTGCGGCTAGCGGGAGGGGAGACCCAGTACTTC

clone size: .
D gene: .
J gene: TRBJ2-5
V gene: TRBV7-9
CDR3 protein: CASSLMGPTQETQYF
CDR3 DNA: TGTGCCAGCAGCTTAATGGGTCCGACACAAGAGACCCAGTACTTC

clone size: .
D gene: .
J gene: TRBJ2-4
V gene: TRBV30
CDR3 protein: CAWKTTGSTGAKNIQYF
CDR3 DNA: TGTGCCTGGAAGACGACCGGCAGTACGGGGGCCAAAAACATTCAGTACTTC

clone size: .
D gene: TRBD2
J gene: TRBJ2-7
V gene: TRBV29-1
CDR3 protein: CSVEGLAGAYEQYF
CDR3 DNA: TGCAGCGTTGAGGGGCTAGCGGGAGCCTACGAGCAGTACTTC

clone size: .
D gene: .
J gene: TRBJ2-7
V gene: TRBV6-1
CDR3 protein: CASSEGGFSYEQYF
CDR3 DNA: TGTGCCAGCAGTGAGGGAGGTTTCTCCTACGAGCAGTACTTC

clone size: .
D gene: .
J gene: TRBJ1-3
V gene: TRBV6-1
CDR3 protein: CASSAGNTIYF
CDR3 DNA: TGTGCCAGCAGTGCCGGAAACACCATATATTTT

clone size: .
D gene: TRBD2
J gene: TRBJ2-3
V gene: TRBV5-1
CDR3 protein: CASSYYPRTSGSTDTQYF
CDR3 DNA: TGCGCCAGCAGCTACTACCCGAGAACTAGCGGGAGTACAGATACGCAGTATTTT

clone size: .
D gene: .
J gene: TRBJ2-2
V gene: TRBV30
CDR3 protein: CAWSVWDTGELFF
CDR3 DNA: TGTGCCTGGAGTGTATGGGACACCGGGGAGCTGTTTTTT

clone size: .
D gene: .
J gene: TRBJ2-3
V gene: TRBV5-1
CDR3 protein: CASSLTGTPTDTQYF
CDR3 DNA: TGCGCCAGCAGCTTGACAGGGACCCCCACAGATACGCAGTATTTT

clone size: .
D gene: .
J gene: TRBJ2-2
V gene: TRBV6-5
CDR3 protein: CASSSGTVNTGELFF
CDR3 DNA: TGTGCCAGCAGTTCGGGAACCGTTAACACCGGGGAGCTGTTTTTT

clone size: .
D gene: TRBD1
J gene: TRBJ2-2
V gene: TRBV6-6
CDR3 protein: CASGTGGIGELFF
CDR3 DNA: TGTGCCAGCGGGACAGGGGGCATCGGGGAGCTGTTTTTT

clone size: .
D gene: TRBD2
J gene: TRBJ2-7
V gene: TRBV5-1
CDR3 protein: CASSQDSGSLSYEQYF
CDR3 DNA: TGCGCCAGCAGCCAGGATAGCGGGAGCCTCTCCTACGAGCAGTACTTC

clone size: .
D gene: .
J gene: TRBJ1-1
V gene: TRBV5-8
CDR3 protein: CASNLGSEDTEAFF
CDR3 DNA: TGTGCCAGCAACTTAGGGTCGGAGGACACTGAAGCTTTCTTT

clone size: few
D gene: .
J gene: TRBJ1-2
V gene: TRBV5-1
CDR3 protein: CASRWDGNYGYTF
CDR3 DNA: TGCGCCAGCAGGTGGGACGGGAACTATGGCTACACCTTC

clone size: .
D gene: .
J gene: TRBJ2-5
V gene: TRBV6-6
CDR3 protein: CASSYSSSVETQYF
CDR3 DNA: TGTGCCAGCAGTTACAGCTCTAGCGTGGAGACCCAGTACTTC

clone size: .
D gene: .
J gene: TRBJ1-1
V gene: TRBV7-3
CDR3 protein: CASSYGQHTEAFF
CDR3 DNA: TGTGCCAGCAGCTACGGACAGCACACTGAAGCTTTCTTT

clone size: .
D gene: TRBD2
J gene: TRBJ2-1
V gene: TRBV29-1
CDR3 protein: CSVETASGNYNEQFF
CDR3 DNA: TGCAGCGTTGAAACGGCTAGCGGGAACTACAATGAGCAGTTCTTC

clone size: .
D gene: TRBD1
J gene: TRBJ1-1
V gene: TRBV25-1
CDR3 protein: CASSVPGQRNTEAFF
CDR3 DNA: TGTGCCAGCAGTGTACCGGGACAGAGGAACACTGAAGCTTTCTTT

clone size: .
D gene: .
J gene: TRBJ1-2
V gene: TRBV7-2
CDR3 protein: CASSSPTFYGYTF
CDR3 DNA: TGTGCCAGCAGCTCGCCCACCTTCTATGGCTACACCTTC

clone size: .
D gene: .
J gene: TRBJ1-5
V gene: TRBV4-1
CDR3 protein: CASSQDDRGGHQPQHF
CDR3 DNA: TGCGCCAGCAGCCAAGACGACCGCGGGGGGCATCAGCCCCAGCATTTT

clone size: .
D gene: .
J gene: TRBJ2-7
V gene: TRBV28
CDR3 protein: CASSPSGAVSYEQYF
CDR3 DNA: TGTGCCAGCAGTCCATCCGGGGCAGTTTCCTACGAGCAGTACTTC

clone size: .
D gene: TRBD1
J gene: TRBJ2-7
V gene: TRBV5-4
CDR3 protein: CASSPGTASYEQYF
CDR3 DNA: TGTGCCAGCAGCCCCGGGACAGCCTCATACGAGCAGTACTTC

clone size: .
D gene: .
J gene: TRBJ2-3
V gene: TRBV18
CDR3 protein: CASSPVMLQPSSTDTQYF
CDR3 DNA: TGTGCCAGCTCACCAGTGATGCTCCAGCCGTCGAGCACAGATACGCAGTATTTT

clone size: .
D gene: .
J gene: TRBJ2-1
V gene: TRBV10-3
CDR3 protein: CAISEAPGDEQFF
CDR3 DNA: TGTGCCATCAGTGAGGCCCCAGGGGATGAGCAGTTCTTC

clone size: .
D gene: .
J gene: TRBJ2-7
V gene: TRBV6-1
CDR3 protein: CASIALASYEQYF
CDR3 DNA: TGTGCCAGCATCGCACTAGCATCCTACGAGCAGTACTTC

clone size: .
D gene: .
J gene: TRBJ1-4
V gene: TRBV19
CDR3 protein: CASSMAGTANEKLFF
CDR3 DNA: TGTGCCAGTAGTATGGCCGGGACGGCGAATGAAAAACTGTTTTTT

clone size: .
D gene: .
J gene: TRBJ1-4
V gene: TRBV7-7
CDR3 protein: CASSRDTYGEKLFF
CDR3 DNA: TGTGCCAGCAGCAGAGACACTTACGGGGAAAAACTGTTTTTT

clone size: .
D gene: .
J gene: TRBJ2-5
V gene: TRBV7-6
CDR3 protein: CASSLVLNQETQYF
CDR3 DNA: TGTGCCAGCAGCTTAGTTCTAAACCAAGAGACCCAGTACTTC

clone size: .
D gene: TRBD1
J gene: TRBJ2-1
V gene: TRBV18
CDR3 protein: CASSSRDRVDEQFF
CDR3 DNA: TGTGCCAGCTCATCACGGGACAGGGTTGATGAGCAGTTCTTC

clone size: .
D gene: .
J gene: TRBJ1-1
V gene: TRBV11-1
CDR3 protein: CASTPEDILNTEAFF
CDR3 DNA: TGTGCCAGCACCCCCGAGGACATTTTGAACACTGAAGCTTTCTTT

clone size: few
D gene: .
J gene: TRBJ1-3
V gene: TRBV5-1
CDR3 protein: CASSAGISGNTIYF
CDR3 DNA: TGCGCCAGCTCGGCGGGTATCTCTGGAAACACCATATATTTT

clone size: .
D gene: .
J gene: TRBJ2-7
V gene: TRBV7-2
CDR3 protein: CASSLVSVSTYEQYF
CDR3 DNA: TGTGCCAGCAGCTTAGTCAGTGTATCCACCTACGAGCAGTACTTC

clone size: once
D gene: TRBD1
J gene: TRBJ2-5
V gene: TRBV5-1
CDR3 protein: CASGQGSAHQETQYF
CDR3 DNA: TGCGCCAGCGGACAGGGGAGCGCTCACCAAGAGACCCAGTACTTC